The 25 T cell receptor beta chains below all came from one sample that was sequenced in a study of blood T cell repertoires in COVID-19. Sequencing was performed with immunoSEQ multiplex PCR; in TCRdb, only in-frame clones are kept and a portion is missing. The data show 30,000 or so clones, 85% to 95% seen once. The sample consisted of peripheral blood. The receptor set was obtained from a male donor with active COVID-19.

This sequence joins TRBV5-6 and TRBJ2-7, with TRBD1 as a possible D gene (5 bases). The CDR3 totals 14 residues. Germline CDR1 SGHDT, CDR2 YYEEEE. Trimming stripped 2 bases from V and 1 base from J, with 10 bases between. Here the CDR3 DNA reads TGTGCCAGCAGCTTACGACAGAAATCCTACGAGCAGTACTTC. As protein: CASSLRQKSYEQYF.

The chain uses TRBV7-3 and TRBJ2-5; 12 bases map to TRBD2. Germline-derived CDR1 and CDR2 are SGHTA and FQGTGA. The CDR3 is 16 residues long. V dropped 5 bases and J dropped 5; count of bases not matched to a gene: 9. In nucleotides, the CDR3 is TGTGCCAGCAGCCGCGGACTAGCGGGGTTTTTGGAGACCCAGTACTTC. Encoded protein: CASSRGLAGFLETQYF.

The V gene is TRBV7-2, the J gene TRBJ2-1; TRBD2 aligns across 9 bases. In germline, CDR1 is SGHTA, CDR2 FQGNSA. V shed 4 bases, J shed 7 bases, and the junction held 2 bases outside the gene matches. The CDR3 length is 13 residues. Here the CDR3 reads CASSWTSVNEQFF. In DNA, the CDR3 is TGTGCCAGCAGCTGGACTAGCGTTAATGAGCAGTTCTTC.

The chain couples TRBV25-1 to TRBJ2-5; no firm D call. CDR3 size: 16 residues. Germline CDR1 reads MGHDK; CDR2 reads SYGVNS. With 4 bases removed from V and 2 bases from J, the gap between germline ends came to 17 bases. The CDR3 coding sequence is TGTGCCAGCAGTGGACGGCTAGGTTCCGGGCAAGAGACCCAGTACTTC. Its protein product is CASSGRLGSGQETQYF. The full variable domain, in which reference TRBV25-1 and TRBJ2-5 provide the parts outside the CDR3, is EADIYQTPRYLVIGTGKKITLECSQTMGHDKMYWYQQDPGMELHLIHYSYGVNSTEKGDLSSESTVSRIRTEHFPLTLESARPSHTSQYLCASSGRLGSGQETQYFGPGTRLLVL.

V and J are TRBV9 and TRBJ2-1, with 12 bases that match TRBD2. The ends lost 4 bases at V and 4 bases at J; junction bases unmatched: 6. Germline-derived CDR1 and CDR2 are SGDLS and YYNGEE. The CDR3 contains 16 residues. The chain's CDR3 is CASSPSSGGAYNEQFF. The DNA of the CDR3 is TGTGCCAGCAGCCCCTCTAGCGGGGGGGCTTACAATGAGCAGTTCTTC.

The CDR3, as DNA: TGTGCCAGCAGAACCGGGACAGGGAGAGGGGAGACCCAGTACTTC. It specifies CASRTGTGRGETQYF. The chain couples TRBV27 to TRBJ2-5, with TRBD1 matching over 9 bases. CDR1 and CDR2 (germline): MNHEY, SMNVEV (reference sequence). The trim removed 6 bases at V and 5 bases at J, leaving 10 bases unmatched. The CDR3 runs to 15 residues.

This chain links TRBV18 with TRBJ2-7, with D possibly matching TRBD2 (6 bases). Germline V gives CDR1 KGHSH, CDR2 LQKENI. V lost 3 bases and J lost 3, with 12 bases in between. The CDR3 extends over 14 amino acids. The chain's CDR3 is CASSPGGSNYEQYF. CDR3 bases: TGTGCCAGCTCACCCGGGGGATCGAACTACGAGCAGTACTTC.

This clone was counted a few times. The chain has TRBV6-6 and TRBJ1-6, with 8 positions matching TRBD1. V was clipped by 5 bases and J by 7 bases; unmatched bases: 7. CDR1 and CDR2 (germline): MNHNY, SVGAGI (reference sequence). The CDR3 sequence is 15 residues long. CDR3 sequence reads: CASSKTGGTNSPLHF. As DNA, the CDR3 is TGTGCCAGCAGTAAAACAGGGGGAACGAATTCACCCCTCCACTTT.

The J gene is TRBJ2-7, the V gene TRBV7-2; 7 bases map to TRBD1. Germline assignment: CDR1 SGHTA and CDR2 FQGNSA. J gave up 2 bases and V 3 bases, and 1 base lay outside the gene matches. The CDR3 is 13 residues long. The CDR3 nucleotides read TGTGCCAGCAGCTTTCAGGGGGCCTACGAGCAGTACTTC. It specifies CASSFQGAYEQYF.

The chain is built from TRBV7-2 and TRBJ2-2, with 7 bases aligning to TRBD1. Per the germline V gene, CDR1 is SGHTA and CDR2 is FQGNSA. The CDR3 extends over 14 amino acids. With V trimmed by 4 bases and J by 6 bases, 5 bases remained unmatched. CDR3 sequence reads: CASSSTGFAGELFF. As DNA, the CDR3 is TGTGCCAGCAGCTCGACAGGGTTCGCCGGGGAGCTGTTTTTT. Complete variable domain (other parts from reference TRBV7-2 and TRBJ2-2): GAGVSQSPSNKVTEKGKDVELRCDPISGHTALYWYRQSLGQGLEFLIYFQGNSAPDKSGLPSDRFSAERTGGSVSTLTIQRTQQEDSAVYLCASSSTGFAGELFFGEGSRLTVL.

The chain employs TRBV7-9 and TRBJ1-2; D call uncertain. Germline V CDR1 and CDR2: SEHNR, FQNEAQ (reference sequence). The V end lost 4 bases, the J end lost 7 bases, and 22 bases lay between the germline ends. CDR3 size: 16 residues. CDR3 DNA: TGTGCCAGCAGCTCCCAAGGTTGGAGAAGCTCTAGTGGCTACACCTTC. It yields the protein CASSSQGWRSSSGYTF.

The chain joins TRBV6-5 to TRBJ1-3; possible D gene TRBD1, 6 bases. V was shortened by 6 bases and J by 5 bases, with 14 bases between the two germline ends. The CDR3 runs 14 residues. Germline V gives CDR1 MNHEY, CDR2 SVGAGI. The CDR3: CASSNTGLRNTIYF. The CDR3 DNA reads TGTGCCAGCAGCAACACAGGGCTTAGAAACACCATATATTTT.

This chain links TRBV4-1 with TRBJ2-1, with no clear D. CDR3 length: 15 amino acids. V lost 2 bases to trimming and J lost 4 bases, with 12 bases between them. Germline V gene lookup returns CDR1 MGHRA and CDR2 YSYEKL. CDR3 DNA: TGCGCCAGCAGCCAACTATTTTCGCCTTACAATGAGCAGTTCTTC. It is translated as CASSQLFSPYNEQFF.

The chain couples TRBV19 to TRBJ1-1, with D possibly being TRBD1 (5 bases). The CDR3 runs 13 residues. Trimming stripped 5 bases from V and 1 base from J, with 8 bases between. Germline-derived CDR1 and CDR2 are LNHDA and SQIVND (reference sequence). This CDR3 is CASSPGQNTEAFF. The CDR3 DNA reads as TGTGCCAGTAGTCCAGGACAGAACACTGAAGCTTTCTTT.

The CDR3 here is CASSLAPQGYYGYTF. CDR3 DNA: TGTGCCAGCAGCTTGGCCCCCCAGGGGTACTATGGCTACACCTTC. The chain couples TRBV5-8 to TRBJ1-2; weak D call: TRBD1 (6 bases). V was shortened by 0 bases and J by 3 bases, with 12 bases between the two germline ends. CDR1 and CDR2 (germline): SGHTS, YDEGEE. The CDR3 extends over 15 amino acids. Together with reference TRBV5-8 and TRBJ1-2, the CDR3 gives the full variable domain: EAGVTQSPTHLIKTRGQQATLRCSPISGHTSVYWYQQALGLGLQFLLWYDEGEERNRGNFPPRFSGRQFPNYSSELNVNALELEDSALYLCASSLAPQGYYGYTFGSGTRLTVV.

J is TRBJ1-1 and V is TRBV6-5; tentatively, D is TRBD1 (5 bases). The CDR3 loop spans 12 amino acids. The germline gives CDR1 MNHEY, CDR2 SVGAGI. Trimming took off 5 bases at V and 5 bases at J, with 9 bases between the two ends. The CDR3, as DNA: TGTGCCAGCAGTAAGGGGTGGACTGAAGCTTTCTTT. Its protein is CASSKGWTEAFF.

CDR3 loop: CASSRQGSDTQYF. The CDR3 DNA reads as TGTGCCAGCAGCAGACAGGGATCAGATACGCAGTATTTT. V gene TRBV7-2 combines with J gene TRBJ2-3; 7 positions match TRBD1. From germline, CDR1 is SGHTA and CDR2 FQGNSA. J lost 4 bases, V lost 5 bases, and 3 bases had no gene match. This CDR3 region has 13 residues.

The rearrangement links TRBV5-1 to TRBJ2-1; possible D gene TRBD2, 6 bases. The length of the CDR3 is 17 residues. V gave up 0 bases and J gave up 9 bases, with 22 bases separating them. Looked up from germline, CDR1 is SGHRS and CDR2 is YFSETQ. CDR3 in DNA: TGCGCCAGCAGCTTGGGGGGGACCGGCGGGGCTCGCGGTGAGCAGTTCTTC. Amino acids: CASSLGGTGGARGEQFF.

This sequence joins TRBV19 and TRBJ1-2, with TRBD1 matching 11 bases. CDR3 length: 13 amino acids. Germline loops: CDR1 LNHDA, CDR2 SQIVND (reference sequence). Trimming at V came to 9 bases and at J to 4 bases, leaving 4 bases not matched to a gene. The CDR3 reads CARWTGGPYGYTF. The CDR3 bases are TGTGCCAGATGGACAGGGGGCCCCTATGGCTACACCTTC.

V usage is TRBV19 and J usage is TRBJ1-5, with D maybe TRBD1 (5 bases). The CDR3 is made up of 15 amino acids. The germline CDR1 and CDR2 sequences are LNHDA and SQIVND (reference sequence). V was shortened by 4 bases and J by 0 bases, with 10 bases between the two germline ends. The CDR3 is CASSTTGYSNQPQHF. CDR3 nucleotides: TGTGCCAGTAGTACCACAGGATATAGCAATCAGCCCCAGCATTTT.

The chain employs TRBV5-1 and TRBJ1-6; 9 bases are a match to TRBD1. Germline CDR1 and CDR2: SGHRS and YFSETQ. This CDR3 has 15 residues. With 5 bases clipped from V and 5 bases from J, the junction kept 5 bases outside the gene matches. The CDR3 region has the DNA TGCGCCAGCAGAGGGACAGGGAGGAATAATTCACCCCTCCACTTT. Translating it yields CASRGTGRNNSPLHF.

This rearrangement joins TRBV6-1 to TRBJ1-1; D unclear. V gave up 3 bases and J gave up 4 bases, with 18 bases separating them. In germline, CDR1 is MNHNS, CDR2 SASEGT. The CDR3 totals 16 residues. The CDR3 DNA sequence: TGTGCCAGCAGTGAGCGGGCCCAAGGGTCGGTCACTGAAGCTTTCTTT. Translating gives CASSERAQGSVTEAFF.

This chain's CDR3 is CAGGEEGTNEKLFF. The CDR3 DNA follows: TGCGCCGGGGGGGAGGAGGGCACTAATGAAAAACTGTTTTTT. The chain employs TRBV10-1 and TRBJ1-4; TRBD1 might be the D (5 bases). V dropped 11 bases and J dropped 2 bases, with 15 bases sitting between them. Germline values: CDR1 WNHNN, CDR2 SYGVQD (reference sequence). The CDR3 is made up of 14 amino acids.

CDR3 loop: CASSLARGMNTEAFF. CDR3 bases: TGCGCCAGCAGCTTGGCTAGGGGGATGAACACTGAAGCTTTCTTT. V and J are TRBV5-1 and TRBJ1-1; TRBD1 is a possible D gene (6 bases). CDR1 and CDR2 (germline): SGHRS, YFSETQ. V was shortened by 0 bases and J by 0 bases, with 9 bases between the two germline ends. The CDR3 is 15 residues long.

V gene TRBV6-5 combines with J gene TRBJ1-6; 8 positions agree with TRBD1. Germline V gives CDR1 MNHEY, CDR2 SVGAGI. The CDR3 contains 13 residues. V shed 6 bases and J 9 bases; nucleotides not matched to a gene: 4. In DNA, the CDR3 is TGTGCCAGCAGAAGAACAGGGGGTTCACCCCTCCACTTT. Protein: CASRRTGGSPLHF.